This T cell receptor (beta chain) was profiled in a study of CD8+ T cells in alopecia areata. RNA was extracted and reverse transcribed into cDNA as the sequencing template. Repertoires were generated with immunoSEQ multiplex PCR, while TCRdb's copy carries only in-frame clones and drops some. The table records 150,000 to 200,000 clones, about 60% of them present only once. This clone turned up a few times. Its antigen is unidentified. CDR3 length equals 13 residues. Germline V lookup: CDR1 LNHDA, CDR2 SQIVND (reference sequence). V gave up 3 bases and J gave up 5 bases, with 8 bases separating them. Study findings and constraints: Clonality was higher in lesional than normal scalp, especially in alopecia totalis/universalis.

The chain carries TRBV19 and TRBJ1-5; D gene ambiguous. This receptor was identified in a human donor with alopecia areata. The input for sequencing was CD4+ T cells sorted from blood, taken at week 0. The CDR3 here is CASSMKGDQPQHF. CDR3 coding DNA: TGTGCCAGTAGTATGAAGGGCGATCAGCCCCAGCATTTT.